Listed here are 2 T cell receptor beta chains from one sample, sequenced in a study of regulatory T cells in long-lasting Graves disease. The time point: newly diagnosed GD, antithyroid drugs for less than 3 months. From RNA extracted from PBMCs, the TCR library was made. Sequencing libraries for TCR beta were prepared with iRepertoire HTBI primers and Arm-PCR of CDR3 regions. TCRdb reprocessed the multiplex PCR reads via MiXCR and lists one record per CDR3 protein. Of 350,000 to 500,000 distinct CDR3 sequences detected, 14% appear once; the ten largest clones hold roughly 15%. This sample was shared with a second study, whose subject was T cells in Graves' hyperthyroidism and ophthalmopathy.

Sample: peripheral blood mononuclear cells (PBMCs), taken at new diagnosis, from a patient treated with antithyroid drugs. Every receptor here comes from a woman aged 50 to 60 with Graves disease.

V and J are TRBV5-1 and TRBJ2-5; TRBD1 is a possible D gene (5 bases). Germline V gives CDR1 SGHRS, CDR2 YFSETQ. The CDR3 covers 12 residues. V lost 6 bases to trimming and J lost 5 bases, with 11 bases between them. The DNA of the CDR3 is TGCGCCAGCACAGGACAAGGGGAGACCCAGTACTTC. The encoded protein is CASTGQGETQYF. The variable domain in full, with the rest retrieved from reference TRBV5-1 and TRBJ2-5, is KAGVTQTPRYLIKTRGQQVTLSCSPISGHRSVSWYQQTPGQGLQFLFEYFSETQRNKGNFPGRFSGRQFSNSRSEMNVSTLELGDSALYLCASTGQGETQYFGPGTRLLVL.

In its sample, this clonotype was seen many times. This sequence joins TRBV2 and TRBJ1-5, with 9 bases lining up with TRBD1. CDR1 and CDR2 from the germline V gene are SNHLY and FYNNEI. This CDR3 is 15 amino acids long. The V gene end was trimmed by 6 bases and the J gene end by 4 bases; junction bases not matched to a gene: 7. The CDR3 coding sequence is TGTGCCAGCAGATGGGACAGGGTCGGAAATCAGCCCCAGCATTTT. It yields the protein CASRWDRVGNQPQHF.